Below are 27 T cell receptor beta chains sequenced from a single sample in a study of T cell responses to AZD1222 COVID-19 vaccine. Generated by immunoSEQ multiplex PCR, the TCRdb table keeps only in-frame clones and is missing some. The sample lists 15,000 to 20,000 clones, approximately 89% occurring once. This material consisted of peripheral blood, taken 28 days after the second AZD1222 dose. These receptors were collected from an adult who received the AZD1222 COVID-19 vaccine.

This clone has just a few counts. The chain carries TRBV7-9 and TRBJ1-3, with D perhaps matching TRBD1 (5 bases). The germline CDR1 and CDR2 sequences are SEHNR and FQNEAQ (reference sequence). This CDR3 has 14 residues. Trimming removed 5 bases at V and 2 bases at J, with 10 bases between. The DNA of the CDR3 is TGTGCCAGCAGCGGGGCGGGGACTGGAAACACCATATATTTT. Protein sequence: CASSGAGTGNTIYF.

This clone was detected only a few times. The chain couples TRBV19 to TRBJ2-5; possibly TRBD1 for D (6 bases). V lost 3 bases and J lost 5, with 13 bases in between. The CDR3 spans 14 residues. CDR1 and CDR2 from the germline V gene are LNHDA and SQIVND (reference sequence). CDR3 in DNA: TGTGCCAGTAGTATTGGACAGATGGGGGAGACCCAGTACTTC. It specifies CASSIGQMGETQYF. Full variable domain (remainder filled in from reference TRBV19 and TRBJ2-5): DGGITQSPKYLFRKEGQNVTLSCEQNLNHDAMYWYRQDPGQGLRLIYYSQIVNDFQKGDIAEGYSVSREKKESFPLTVTSAQKNPTAFYLCASSIGQMGETQYFGPGTRLLVL.

The chain couples TRBV10-2 to TRBJ1-2; TRBD1 matches at 9 bases. The CDR3 is 14 residues long. The V gene's germline CDR1 is WSHSY and CDR2 SAAADI. Trimming cost V 6 bases and J 3 bases; bases outside gene matches: 5. The CDR3 protein is CASSQQGADYGYTF. In DNA, the CDR3 is TGCGCCAGCAGCCAACAGGGGGCCGACTATGGCTACACCTTC.

Here the CDR3 DNA reads TGTGCCAGCCGACAGCCCAGGAACACCATATATTTT. It is translated as CASRQPRNTIYF. The chain combines TRBV5-8 with TRBJ1-3; D might be TRBD1 (5 bases). The V gene's germline CDR1 is SGHTS and CDR2 YDEGEE. The length of the CDR3 is 12 residues. V gave up 7 bases and J gave up 7 bases, with 12 bases separating them.

V is TRBV20-1 and J is TRBJ1-1; maybe TRBD1 (6 bases). The CDR3 length is 15 residues. Trimming removed 3 bases from V and 0 bases from J, with 14 bases in between. The germline V gene has CDR1 DFQATT and CDR2 SNEGSKA (reference sequence). For the CDR3, the DNA is TGCAGTGCTAGTCGGGCAGGGGTTATGAACACTGAAGCTTTCTTT. Protein sequence: CSASRAGVMNTEAFF.

This clone occurred a few times. The chain links TRBV6-1 to TRBJ1-3, with D possibly being TRBD1 (5 bases). Trimming removed 2 bases at V and 4 bases at J, with 15 bases between. This CDR3 has 16 residues. The germline CDR1 and CDR2 sequences are MNHNS and SASEGT. The CDR3 DNA sequence: TGTGCCAGCAGTGAAACCCGTACAGGTTTCGGAAACACCATATATTTT. Translation gives CASSETRTGFGNTIYF.

The chain uses TRBV6-5 and TRBJ2-5; D might be TRBD1 or TRBD2, each matching 6 bases. The germline CDR1 and CDR2 sequences are MNHEY and SVGAGI. V shed 0 bases and J shed 4 bases, with 12 bases lying between them. The CDR3 length is 15 residues. CDR3 nucleotide sequence: TGTGCCAGCAGTTACTCGAGGGGGGTCGGAGAGACCCAGTACTTC. Its translation is CASSYSRGVGETQYF.

The V call is TRBV6-4, the J call TRBJ2-7; D may correspond to TRBD1 or TRBD2 (6 bases each). Trimming left V 6 bases short and J 5 bases short, with 17 bases between. CDR3 length: 14 residues. Germline V gene sequence: CDR1 MRHNA, CDR2 SNTAGT. This chain's CDR3 is CASSRTGARHEQYF. The CDR3 DNA follows: TGTGCCAGCAGCCGAACGGGGGCGCGACACGAGCAGTACTTC.

This sequence joins TRBV7-8 and TRBJ1-2; unclear D gene. Per the germline V gene, CDR1 is SGHVS and CDR2 is FQNEAQ. Trimming took off 4 bases at V and 7 bases at J, with 16 bases between the two ends. The CDR3 loop spans 14 amino acids. This CDR3 is CASSYMAEASGYTF. The CDR3 DNA is TGTGCCAGCAGCTATATGGCGGAGGCTTCTGGCTACACCTTC.

The chain joins TRBV5-6 to TRBJ2-7, with D tentatively TRBD1 or TRBD2 (5 bases each). Germline CDR1 is SGHDT and CDR2 is YYEEEE. The CDR3 spans 14 residues. V was trimmed by 7 bases and J by 4 bases, leaving 18 bases between them. The CDR3 region has the DNA TGTGCCAGCTCTTCAGGGACCGGAATTTACGAGCAGTACGTC. It specifies CASSSGTGIYEQYV.

This chain joins TRBV20-1 and TRBJ2-5; TRBD2 is a possible D gene (5 bases). Germline CDR1 DFQATT, CDR2 SNEGSKA (reference sequence). V was shortened by 0 bases and J by 7 bases, with 6 bases between the two germline ends. There are 11 residues in the CDR3. CDR3 loop: CSAREGVTQYF. The CDR3 coding sequence is TGCAGTGCTAGAGAGGGAGTGACCCAGTACTTC.

The chain couples TRBV9 to TRBJ2-7, with D perhaps TRBD2 (5 bases). The CDR3 length is 14 residues. Trimming shortened V by 0 bases and J by 2 bases, and 9 bases separated the two germline ends. Germline V gene sequence: CDR1 SGDLS, CDR2 YYNGEE. CDR3 sequence reads: CASSVGRRPYEQYV. CDR3 DNA sequence: TGTGCCAGCAGCGTAGGGAGGAGGCCCTACGAGCAGTACGTC.

This clone was observed once. V is TRBV7-2 and J is TRBJ2-5, with D uncertain. The CDR3 extends over 15 amino acids. Germline lookup yields CDR1 SGHTA and CDR2 FQGNSA. Trimming shortened V by 0 bases and J by 9 bases, and 17 bases separated the two germline ends. The CDR3 loop is CASSLARTPVRAQYF. DNA of the CDR3: TGTGCCAGCAGCTTAGCGAGGACCCCCGTTCGGGCCCAGTACTTC.

The chain couples TRBV11-2 to TRBJ2-2; 10 nucleotides agree with TRBD2. CDR3 size: 17 residues. Germline CDR1 reads SGHAT; CDR2 reads FQNNGV. The trim removed 3 bases at V and 1 base at J, leaving 5 bases unmatched. DNA of the CDR3: TGTGCCAGCAGCTTCCTTCTAGCGGGGGTGAACACCGGGGAGCTGTTTTTT. This encodes CASSFLLAGVNTGELFF.

The chain employs TRBV14 and TRBJ1-5, with 9 bases matching TRBD1. Losses at the gene ends were 5 bases for V and 4 bases for J; bases not matched to a gene: 6. Germline CDR1 SGHDN, CDR2 FVKESK. The CDR3 contains 15 residues. This chain's CDR3 is CASSEGQGQNQPQHF. In nucleotides, the CDR3 is TGTGCCAGCAGCGAAGGACAGGGGCAGAATCAGCCCCAGCATTTT.

This chain uses TRBV28 with TRBJ2-5; D possibly corresponds to TRBD2 (6 bases). The V end was cut by 7 bases, the J end by 1 base, with 16 bases between. This CDR3 has 15 residues. CDR1 is MDHEN and CDR2 is SYDVKM in the germline V gene. Here the CDR3 reads CASNRPLGGQETQYF. The CDR3 DNA reads TGTGCCAGCAATAGACCGTTGGGGGGCCAAGAGACCCAGTACTTC.

This chain uses TRBV19 with TRBJ2-5; D ambiguous. This CDR3 region has 11 residues. Trimming removed 11 bases from V and 5 bases from J, with 12 bases in between. CDR1 is LNHDA and CDR2 is SQIVND in the germline V gene (reference sequence). The CDR3 DNA follows: TGTGCCCTCGGAAATCGGGAGACCCAGTACTTC. This translates into CALGNRETQYF.

The V and J genes are TRBV19 and TRBJ1-4; TRBD1 is a possible D gene (6 bases). This CDR3 is built from 15 residues. The V gene's germline CDR1 is LNHDA and CDR2 SQIVND (reference sequence). Trimming pared 2 bases from V and 7 bases from J, leaving 14 bases between. CDR3 residues: CASSIPRRGTEKLFF. As DNA, the CDR3 is TGTGCCAGTAGTATACCGCGCAGGGGTACTGAAAAACTGTTTTTT.

The V and J genes are TRBV5-5 and TRBJ1-2; D perhaps matches TRBD1 (6 bases). In germline, CDR1 is SGHKS, CDR2 YYEKEE (reference sequence). Trimming removed 5 bases at V and 5 bases at J, with 13 bases between. This CDR3 spans 13 amino acids. The CDR3 DNA reads TGTGCCAGCAGTACGGACAGCGATTATGGCTACACCTTC. Protein sequence: CASSTDSDYGYTF.

J is TRBJ1-1 and V is TRBV5-6; perhaps TRBD1 as D (5 bases). V lost 5 bases and J lost 1, with 9 bases in between. Germline CDR1 reads SGHDT; CDR2 reads YYEEEE. This CDR3 is 13 amino acids long. The CDR3, as DNA: TGTGCCAGCAGGGGGACTCGGAACACTGAAGCTTTCTTT. Protein product: CASRGTRNTEAFF.

V and J are TRBV19 and TRBJ2-3, with 9 bases lining up with TRBD2. CDR1 is LNHDA, CDR2 SQIVND, per germline (reference sequence). The CDR3 spans 15 residues. The V segment lost 8 bases and the J segment 5 bases; nucleotides outside the gene matches: 11. CDR3 coding DNA: TGTGCCAGTCACTACAGCGGGGGGCCCGAAGATACGCAGTATTTT. It translates to CASHYSGGPEDTQYF. The full variable domain, completed using reference TRBV19 and TRBJ2-3, is DGGITQSPKYLFRKEGQNVTLSCEQNLNHDAMYWYRQDPGQGLRLIYYSQIVNDFQKGDIAEGYSVSREKKESFPLTVTSAQKNPTAFYLCASHYSGGPEDTQYFGPGTRLTVL.

The chain has TRBV28 and TRBJ1-2; D might be TRBD1 (6 bases). The length of the CDR3 is 14 residues. The germline CDR1 and CDR2 sequences are MDHEN and SYDVKM. V shed 2 bases and J shed 4 bases, with 11 bases lying between them. The CDR3 loop reads CASSLPSQGYGYTF. The DNA of the CDR3 is TGTGCCAGCAGTTTACCGTCACAGGGCTATGGCTACACCTTC.

The V and J genes are TRBV20-1 and TRBJ2-7; 13 nucleotides match TRBD2. J gave up 5 bases and V 3 bases, and 7 bases lay outside the gene matches. CDR1 is DFQATT, CDR2 SNEGSKA, per germline (reference sequence). CDR3 length: 15 residues. The CDR3 sequence: CSASAGLAGTNEQYF. CDR3 bases: TGCAGTGCTAGTGCGGGACTAGCGGGAACCAACGAGCAGTACTTC.

This rearrangement joins TRBV6-5 to TRBJ1-1; the match to TRBD1 covers 9 bases. Germline CDR1 and CDR2: MNHEY and SVGAGI. V was pared by 10 bases and J by 1 base, with 4 bases of the junction left unmatched. The CDR3 length is 13 residues. CDR3 residues: CAIRTGENTEAFF. The CDR3 coding sequence is TGTGCCATCCGGACAGGGGAGAACACTGAAGCTTTCTTT.

V and J are TRBV25-1 and TRBJ2-2, with no clear D. Germline CDR1 MGHDK, CDR2 SYGVNS. This CDR3 has 13 amino acids. Trimming removed 4 bases at V and 6 bases at J, with 9 bases between. Here the CDR3 reads CASSVEYSGELFF. For the CDR3, the DNA is TGTGCCAGCAGTGTAGAATACTCCGGGGAGCTGTTTTTT. Combining the CDR3 with reference TRBV25-1 and TRBJ2-2 gives the whole variable domain EADIYQTPRYLVIGTGKKITLECSQTMGHDKMYWYQQDPGMELHLIHYSYGVNSTEKGDLSSESTVSRIRTEHFPLTLESARPSHTSQYLCASSVEYSGELFFGEGSRLTVL.

V gene TRBV5-6 combines with J gene TRBJ2-2; a weak D match, TRBD1 (5 bases). The CDR3 extends over 17 amino acids. V was pared by 2 bases and J by 2 bases, with 16 bases between. CDR1 SGHDT and CDR2 YYEEEE come from the germline V gene. The CDR3 coding sequence is TGTGCCAGCAGCTTTTACCTCCGGCAGGGCAACACCGGGGAGCTGTTTTTT. It is translated as CASSFYLRQGNTGELFF.

The J gene is TRBJ2-5, the V gene TRBV4-1; 9 bases align to TRBD2. The CDR3 is made up of 17 amino acids. Trimming removed 3 bases from V and 1 base from J; junction bases left unmatched: 9. Germline assignment: CDR1 MGHRA and CDR2 YSYEKL. The CDR3 coding sequence is TGCGCCAGCAGCCAGGACCACGGGACTAGCAGCCAAGAGACCCAGTACTTC. Its translation: CASSQDHGTSSQETQYF.